This entry concerns a single T cell receptor beta chain. A read error is possible here, since a much larger clone lies one base away. These data are taken from a study of shared clonotypes between healthy human individuals. The repertoire was sequenced with immunoSEQ multiplex PCR; TCRdb's copy has only in-frame clones and lacks some. The sample has millions of clones, approximately 94% seen once; the top ten hold 0.13% to 0.15%. The CDR3 is 13 residues long. The V end lost 2 bases, the J end lost 0 bases, and 4 bases lay between the germline ends. Looked up from germline, CDR1 is MDHEN and CDR2 is SYDVKM.

The clonotype comes from a man between 18 and 29 years old in good health. The V and J genes are TRBV28 and TRBJ1-1, with D unresolved. Sequencing input: naive CD4+ T cells sorted from blood. The sample's subset: CD45RA+ positively selected. The CDR3 DNA reads as TGTGCCAGCAGTTTAGACCTGAACACTGAAGCTTTCTTT. Its translation: CASSLDLNTEAFF.